This entry describes one T cell receptor (beta chain). This clonotype was detected only a few times. Its antigen target is currently unknown. One end of the junction is discordant with germline, which a read error may explain. The data are from a study of immune aging and cytomegalovirus after organ transplant (dated by TCRdb to the early 2020s). General notes on the study: All transplant recipients received three-drug immunosuppression with prednisone, tacrolimus, and mycophenolate.

The study at large found these results: A larger share of large clones was made up of TEMRA cells, and in the seven largest clones (over 1,700 cells) aged and TEMRA cells were gained while TCM cells were lost. Post-transplant increases in aged-phenotype cells were observed regardless of clone size, following viremia and occurring earlier in large clones (days 200-264) than in small clones. CD57 was not measured in the sequencing data, so a conservative gene-based aging definition was used instead.

The sample's time point label, in plain terms: five sample-tagged time points from pre-transplant (day -1) to day 368 post-transplant, pooled. PBMC were thawed and then stimulated for more than 9 hours with a CMV IE-1 overlapping peptide library, with no transport inhibitors added. After being thawed and rested overnight, the cells were stimulated in R10 medium along with CD28/CD49d costimulation. The IE-1 peptide library was made up of 15-amino-acid peptides, each overlapping by 11 amino acids. Samples from each time point were barcoded using BD Single-Cell Multiplexing Kit Sample Tags, then pooled and stained with oligo-conjugated anti-CD45RA and sorting antibodies. A BD FACSAria III was used to sort CMV-responsive CD8+CD137+ and CD4+CD154+ T cells at 4-way purity. EDTA vacutainers were used to collect blood, which was then processed with a Ficoll gradient within 1-24 hours. Libraries were prepared through single-cell sequencing. Sequencer: Illumina NovaSeq 6000. The BD Rhapsody Targeted mRNA and AbSeq Reagent Kit was used in a microwell format for cell capture and library preparation. The libraries included TCR, sample tags, AbSeq, and targeted mRNA from the Human T-Cell Expression Panel, along with custom TOX and TOX2 primers. Sequencing of the libraries was performed on an Illumina NovaSeq. The authors' analysis ran thus. The analysis covered 10468 cells in total, of which 7076 were CD8 T cells and some 4,000 were CD8 T cells with an identifiable TCR CDR3. Raw data were processed with the BD Rhapsody Targeted Analysis Pipeline with V(D)J processing on the Seven Bridges Genomics platform. SeqGeq 1.6.0 was used for quality control, Sample Tag demultiplexing with Lex-BDSMK, clone identification with VDJ Explorer, and Seurat clustering. Clones comprising <1% of CD8 T cells were considered non-expanded; clones comprising >2.5% of the sample were considered clonal expansions. Using fastp at Q25 and MiXCR, TCRdb reprocessed the public reads and kept productive beta chains. Each entry merges the rows of one CDR3 protein and shows their most common DNA and genes. The V and J calls and clone size come from TCRdb's table, not from the authors' own analysis. The sample data list 20,000 or so distinct CDR3 sequences, and 35% to 40% of these were observed just once. The biggest ten clones account for about 25% of the sample.

The source is a female donor who had a heart transplant and CMV viremia. The material sequenced was CMV peptide-activated CD4+ and CD8+ T cells sorted from blood, taken at five time points, pooled. Explained via the paper, the cell subset or site label denotes: sorted CD8+CD137+ and CD4+CD154+ T cells after less than 15 h CMV IE-1 peptide stimulation.

The DNA sequence follows: TGCGCCAGCAGTTTTCTGGACGCTGAAGCTTTCTTT. Its protein reads: CASSFLDAEAFF. This sequence uses TRBV28 and TRBJ1-1; the D gene remains uncertain. The germline V gene supplies CDR1 MDHEN and CDR2 SYDVKM. Measured from the cysteine to the phenylalanine, the CDR3 is 12 residues long. The sequence is cut down to CDR3 DNA, 36 bases in frame from base 1.